This TCR beta chain was profiled in a study of a mutant IDH1 vaccine in newly diagnosed glioma. Study-wide context: Initiation of the vaccine course occurred 4-6 weeks after radiotherapy alone, or alongside temozolomide cycles. Patients were pretreated with radiotherapy, temozolomide, or both, mostly both. The treated group averaged approximately 42 years old and was roughly 60% male, about 40% female. Study-level findings and limits: Vaccination induced immune responses in about 93% of patients.

A remark on this clone: Its antigen is not identified.

Noted time point: week 5, during vaccination. Doses of 300 ug of mutant IDH1 20-mer peptide were given with topical imiquimod. Measured with immunoSEQ multiplex PCR; TCRdb has only the in-frame clones, and not every one. The sample lists fewer than 35,000 clones; roughly 54% were seen once. J was trimmed by 8 bases and V by 1 base; bases with no gene match: 3. Germline V gene sequence: CDR1 GTSNPN, CDR2 SVGIG (reference sequence). The CDR3 is 12 residues long. The TCR comes from a woman aged 18 to 35 with glioma. The material was PBMCs, obtained from a glioma patient whose treatment included an IDH1 peptide vaccine. The chain is built from TRBV30 and TRBJ1-2, with 8 bases aligning to TRBD1. CDR3 region: CAWSGTGKGYTF. CDR3 coding DNA: TGTGCCTGGAGTGGGACAGGGAAGGGCTACACCTTC.